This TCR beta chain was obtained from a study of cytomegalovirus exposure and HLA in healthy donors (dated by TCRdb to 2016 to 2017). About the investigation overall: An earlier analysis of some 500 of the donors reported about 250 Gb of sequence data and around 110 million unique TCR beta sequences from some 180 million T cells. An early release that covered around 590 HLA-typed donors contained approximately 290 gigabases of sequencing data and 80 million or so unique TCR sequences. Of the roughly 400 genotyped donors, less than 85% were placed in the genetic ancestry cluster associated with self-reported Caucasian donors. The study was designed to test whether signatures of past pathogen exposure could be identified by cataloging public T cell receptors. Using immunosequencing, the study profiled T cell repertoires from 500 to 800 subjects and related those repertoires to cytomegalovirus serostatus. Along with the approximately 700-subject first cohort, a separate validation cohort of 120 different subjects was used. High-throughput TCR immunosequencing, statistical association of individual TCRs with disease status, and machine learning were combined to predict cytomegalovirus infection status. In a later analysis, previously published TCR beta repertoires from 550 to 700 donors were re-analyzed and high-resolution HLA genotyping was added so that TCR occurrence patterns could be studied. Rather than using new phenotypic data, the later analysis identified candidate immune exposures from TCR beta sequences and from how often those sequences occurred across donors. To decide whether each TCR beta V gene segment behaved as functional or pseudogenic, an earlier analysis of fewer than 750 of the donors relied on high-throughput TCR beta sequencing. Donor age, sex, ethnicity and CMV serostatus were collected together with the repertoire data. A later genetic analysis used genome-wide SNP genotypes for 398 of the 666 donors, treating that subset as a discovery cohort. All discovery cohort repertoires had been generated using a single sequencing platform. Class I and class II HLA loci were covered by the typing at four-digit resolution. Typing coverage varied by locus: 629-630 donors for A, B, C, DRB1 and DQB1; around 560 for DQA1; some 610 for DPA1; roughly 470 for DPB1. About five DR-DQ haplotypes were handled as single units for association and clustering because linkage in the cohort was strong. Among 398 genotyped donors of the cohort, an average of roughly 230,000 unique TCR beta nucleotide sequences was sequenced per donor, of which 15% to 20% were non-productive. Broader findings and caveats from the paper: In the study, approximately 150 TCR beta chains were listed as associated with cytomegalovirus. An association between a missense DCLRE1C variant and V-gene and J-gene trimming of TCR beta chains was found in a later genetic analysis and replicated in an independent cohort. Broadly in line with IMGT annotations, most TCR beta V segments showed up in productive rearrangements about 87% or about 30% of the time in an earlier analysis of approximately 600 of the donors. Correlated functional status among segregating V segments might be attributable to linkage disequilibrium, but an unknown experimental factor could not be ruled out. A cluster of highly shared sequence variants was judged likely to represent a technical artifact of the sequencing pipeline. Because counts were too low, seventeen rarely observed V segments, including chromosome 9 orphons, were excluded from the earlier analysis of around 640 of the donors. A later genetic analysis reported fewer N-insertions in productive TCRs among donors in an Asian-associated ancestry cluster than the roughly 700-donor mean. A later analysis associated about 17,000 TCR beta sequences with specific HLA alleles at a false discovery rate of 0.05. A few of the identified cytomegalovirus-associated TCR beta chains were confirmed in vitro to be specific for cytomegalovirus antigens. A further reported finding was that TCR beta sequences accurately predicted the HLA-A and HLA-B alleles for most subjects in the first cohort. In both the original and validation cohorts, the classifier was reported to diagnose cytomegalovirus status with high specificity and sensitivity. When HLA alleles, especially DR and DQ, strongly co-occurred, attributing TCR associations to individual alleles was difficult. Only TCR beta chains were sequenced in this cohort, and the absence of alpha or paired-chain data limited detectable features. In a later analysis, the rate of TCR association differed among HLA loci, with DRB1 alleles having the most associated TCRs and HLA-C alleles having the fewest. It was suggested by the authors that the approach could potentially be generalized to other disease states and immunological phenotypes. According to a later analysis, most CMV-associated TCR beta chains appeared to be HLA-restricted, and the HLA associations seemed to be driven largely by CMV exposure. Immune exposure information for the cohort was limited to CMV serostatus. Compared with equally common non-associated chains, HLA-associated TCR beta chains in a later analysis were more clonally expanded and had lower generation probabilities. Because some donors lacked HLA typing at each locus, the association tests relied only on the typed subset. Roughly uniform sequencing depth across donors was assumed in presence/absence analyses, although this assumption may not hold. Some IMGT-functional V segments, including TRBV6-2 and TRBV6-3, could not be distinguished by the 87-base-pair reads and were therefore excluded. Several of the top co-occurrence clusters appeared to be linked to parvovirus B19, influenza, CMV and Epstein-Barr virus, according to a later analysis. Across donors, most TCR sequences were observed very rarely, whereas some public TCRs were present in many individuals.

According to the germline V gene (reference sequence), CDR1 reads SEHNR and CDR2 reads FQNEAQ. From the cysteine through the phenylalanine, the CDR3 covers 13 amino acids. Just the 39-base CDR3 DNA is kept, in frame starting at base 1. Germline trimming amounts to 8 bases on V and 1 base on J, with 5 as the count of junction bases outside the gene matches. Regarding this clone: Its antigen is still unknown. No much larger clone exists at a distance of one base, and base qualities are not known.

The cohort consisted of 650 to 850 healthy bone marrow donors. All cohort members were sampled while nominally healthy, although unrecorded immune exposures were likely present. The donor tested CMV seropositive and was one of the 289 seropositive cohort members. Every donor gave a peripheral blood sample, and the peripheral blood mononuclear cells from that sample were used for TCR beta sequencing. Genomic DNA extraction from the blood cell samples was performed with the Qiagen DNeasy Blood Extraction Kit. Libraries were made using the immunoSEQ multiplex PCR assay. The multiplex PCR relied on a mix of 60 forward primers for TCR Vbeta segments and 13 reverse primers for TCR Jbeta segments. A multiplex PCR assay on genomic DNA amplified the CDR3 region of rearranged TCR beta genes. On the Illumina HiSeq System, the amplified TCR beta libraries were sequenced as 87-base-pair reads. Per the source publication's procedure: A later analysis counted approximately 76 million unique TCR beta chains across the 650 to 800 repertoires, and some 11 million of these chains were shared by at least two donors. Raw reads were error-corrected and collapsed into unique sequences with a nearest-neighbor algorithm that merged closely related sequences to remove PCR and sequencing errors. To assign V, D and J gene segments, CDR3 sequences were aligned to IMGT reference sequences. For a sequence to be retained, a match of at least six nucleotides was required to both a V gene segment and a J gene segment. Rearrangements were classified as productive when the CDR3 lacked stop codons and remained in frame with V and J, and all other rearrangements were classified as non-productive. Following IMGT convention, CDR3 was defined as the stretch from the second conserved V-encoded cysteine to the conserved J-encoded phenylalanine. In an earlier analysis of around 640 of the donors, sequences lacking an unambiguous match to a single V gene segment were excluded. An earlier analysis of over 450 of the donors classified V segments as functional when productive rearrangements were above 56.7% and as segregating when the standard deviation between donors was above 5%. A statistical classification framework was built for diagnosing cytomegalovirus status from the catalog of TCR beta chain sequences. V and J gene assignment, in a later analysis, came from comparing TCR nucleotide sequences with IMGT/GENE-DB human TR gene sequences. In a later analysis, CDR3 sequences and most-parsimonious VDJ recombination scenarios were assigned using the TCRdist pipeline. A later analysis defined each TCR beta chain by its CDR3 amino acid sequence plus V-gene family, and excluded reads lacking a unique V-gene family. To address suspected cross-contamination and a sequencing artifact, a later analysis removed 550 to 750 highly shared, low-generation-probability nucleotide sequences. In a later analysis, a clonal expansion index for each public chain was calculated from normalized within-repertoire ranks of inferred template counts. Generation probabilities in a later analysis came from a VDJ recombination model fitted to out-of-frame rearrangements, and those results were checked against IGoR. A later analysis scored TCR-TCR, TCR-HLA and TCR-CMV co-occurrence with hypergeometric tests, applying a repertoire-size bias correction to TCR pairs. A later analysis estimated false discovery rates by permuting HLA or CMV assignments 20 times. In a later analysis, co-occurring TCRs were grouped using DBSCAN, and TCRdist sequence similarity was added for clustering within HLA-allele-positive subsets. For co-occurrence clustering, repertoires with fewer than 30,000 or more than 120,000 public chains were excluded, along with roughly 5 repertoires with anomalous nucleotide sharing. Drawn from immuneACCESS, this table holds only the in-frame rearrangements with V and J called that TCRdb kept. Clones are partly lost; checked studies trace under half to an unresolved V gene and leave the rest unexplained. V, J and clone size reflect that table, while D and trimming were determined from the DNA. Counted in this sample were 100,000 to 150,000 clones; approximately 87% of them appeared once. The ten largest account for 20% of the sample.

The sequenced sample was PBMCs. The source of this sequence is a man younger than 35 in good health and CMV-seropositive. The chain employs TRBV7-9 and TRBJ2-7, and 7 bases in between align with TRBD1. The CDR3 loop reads CASGTDGSYEQYF. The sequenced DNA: TGTGCCAGCGGGACAGATGGGTCCTACGAGCAGTACTTC.